This TCR beta chain was identified in a study of cytomegalovirus exposure and HLA in healthy donors. Broader study findings: It was 150 or so TCR beta chains that were listed as cytomegalovirus-associated. High specificity and sensitivity for cytomegalovirus status were reported for the classifier. CMV antigen specificity of a few CMV-associated chains was confirmed in vitro.

Using immunoSEQ multiplex PCR, the repertoire was profiled, and TCRdb retains in-frame clones only, with some absent. The table has 170,000 or so clones, around 82% seen once; the top ten hold about 2.8%. This clone was detected a few times. What it binds is not known. V shed 4 bases and J shed 2 bases, with 3 bases lying between them. Germline V gene lookup returns CDR1 SGHDT and CDR2 YYEEEE. This CDR3 is built from 11 residues. The chain is built from TRBV5-6 and TRBJ1-2; D is unclear. The specimen sequenced was PBMCs. This receptor was taken from a young woman in good health and CMV-seropositive. CDR3 loop: CASSQNYGYTF. CDR3 bases: TGTGCCAGCAGCCAAAACTATGGCTACACCTTC.